This T cell receptor (beta chain) was documented in a study of blood T cell repertoires in COVID-19. Study-wide background: Sites in the United States, Italy and Spain provided acute and convalescent COVID-19 samples.

Seattle participants joined during active infection and were tracked over time. This clone has just a few counts. Repertoires were generated with immunoSEQ multiplex PCR, while TCRdb's copy carries only in-frame clones and drops some. The profile shows 440,000 or so clones, around 91% of them singletons. Germline V CDR1 and CDR2: GTSNPN, SVGIG (reference sequence). The CDR3 covers 16 residues. The junction had 11 bases not matched to a gene; V was cut back by 1 base and J by 2 bases. Sequenced material: peripheral blood. The TCR originated in a woman aged 40 to 55 with COVID-19, enrolled during active disease. The genes are TRBV30 and TRBJ2-7; 7 bases map to TRBD2. The CDR3 loop is CAWSGSGTPYTYEQYF. CDR3 in DNA: TGTGCCTGGAGTGGAAGCGGGACTCCTTACACCTACGAGCAGTACTTC. The full variable domain, its missing parts supplied by reference TRBV30 and TRBJ2-7, is SQTIHQWPATLVQPVGSPLSLECTVEGTSNPNLYWYRQAAGRGLQLLFYSVGIGQISSEVPQNLSASRPQDRQFILSSKKLLLSDSGFYLCAWSGSGTPYTYEQYFGPGTRLTVT.